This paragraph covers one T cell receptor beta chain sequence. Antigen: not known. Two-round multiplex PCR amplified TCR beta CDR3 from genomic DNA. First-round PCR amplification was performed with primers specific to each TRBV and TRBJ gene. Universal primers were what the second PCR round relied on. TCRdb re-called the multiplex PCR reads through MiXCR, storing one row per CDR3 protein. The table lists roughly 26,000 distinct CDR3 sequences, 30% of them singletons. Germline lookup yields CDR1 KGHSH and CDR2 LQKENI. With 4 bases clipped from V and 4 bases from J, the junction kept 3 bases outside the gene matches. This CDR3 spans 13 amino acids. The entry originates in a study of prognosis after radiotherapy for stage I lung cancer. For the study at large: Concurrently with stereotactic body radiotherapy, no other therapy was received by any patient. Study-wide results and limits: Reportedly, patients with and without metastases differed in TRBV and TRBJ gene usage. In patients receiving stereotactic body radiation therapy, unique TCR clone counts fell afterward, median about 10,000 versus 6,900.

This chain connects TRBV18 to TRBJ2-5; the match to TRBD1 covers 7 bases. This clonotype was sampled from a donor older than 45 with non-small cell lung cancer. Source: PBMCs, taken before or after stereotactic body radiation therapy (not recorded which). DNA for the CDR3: TGTGCCAGCTCACGCCGGGACAGAGAGACCCAGTACTTC. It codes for CASSRRDRETQYF.